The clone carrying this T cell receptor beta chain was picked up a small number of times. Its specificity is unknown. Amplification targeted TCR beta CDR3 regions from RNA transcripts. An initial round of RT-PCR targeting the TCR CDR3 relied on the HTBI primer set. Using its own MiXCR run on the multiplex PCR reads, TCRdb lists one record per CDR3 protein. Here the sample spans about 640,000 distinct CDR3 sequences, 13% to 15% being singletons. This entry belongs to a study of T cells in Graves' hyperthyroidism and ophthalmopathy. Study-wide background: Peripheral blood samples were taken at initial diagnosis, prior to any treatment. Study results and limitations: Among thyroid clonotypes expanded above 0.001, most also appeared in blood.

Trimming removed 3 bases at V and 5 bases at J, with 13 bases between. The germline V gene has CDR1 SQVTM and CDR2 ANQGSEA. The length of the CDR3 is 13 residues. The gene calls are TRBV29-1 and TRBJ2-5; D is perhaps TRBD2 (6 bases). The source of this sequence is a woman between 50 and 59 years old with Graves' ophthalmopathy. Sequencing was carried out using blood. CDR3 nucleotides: TGCAGCGTTGAGAACTGGGGGGAGGAGACCCAGTACTTC. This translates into CSVENWGEETQYF. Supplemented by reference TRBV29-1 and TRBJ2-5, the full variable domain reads SAVISQKPSRDICQRGTSLTIQCQVDSQVTMMFWYRQQPGQSLTLIATANQGSEATYESGFVIDKFPISRPNLTFSTLTVSNMSPEDSSIYLCSVENWGEETQYFGPGTRLLVL.